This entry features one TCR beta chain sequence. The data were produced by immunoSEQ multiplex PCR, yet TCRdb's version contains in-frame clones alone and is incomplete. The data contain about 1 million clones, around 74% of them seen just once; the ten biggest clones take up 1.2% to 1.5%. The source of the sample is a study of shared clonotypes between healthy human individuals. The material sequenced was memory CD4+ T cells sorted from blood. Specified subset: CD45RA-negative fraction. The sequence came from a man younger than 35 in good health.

This chain's CDR3 is CASSEGRETNIQYF. CDR3 DNA sequence: TGTGCCAGCAGTGAAGGGAGGGAGACCAACATTCAGTACTTC. The genes are TRBV6-1 and TRBJ2-4; TRBD2 is a possible D gene (6 bases). Germline V CDR1 and CDR2: MNHNS, SASEGT. The germline V and J ends were trimmed by 1 base and 7 bases, with 11 bases remaining between them. CDR3 length: 14 residues.